This T cell receptor beta chain was sequenced during a study of blood T cell repertoires in COVID-19. Germline trimming cut 4 bases from V and 6 bases from J; bases unmatched to any gene: 6. There are 14 residues in the CDR3. Looked up from germline, CDR1 is MNHEY and CDR2 is SVGEGT. Profiling relied on immunoSEQ multiplex PCR, and the TCRdb table lists in-frame clones only, not all of them. The repertoire holds under 75,000 clones, with approximately 80% as singletons. This chain links TRBV6-2 or TRBV6-3 with TRBJ2-7, with 10 bases matching TRBD1. This TCR came from a man between 70 and 80 years old who had recovered from COVID-19. Sequences were obtained from peripheral blood. The CDR3 reads CASSWDRGTSEQYF. DNA of the CDR3: TGTGCCAGCAGTTGGGACAGGGGAACGAGCGAGCAGTACTTC.